This TCR beta chain was captured by sequencing in a study of blood T cell repertoires in COVID-19. Study-wide background: The origin of the acute and convalescent COVID-19 samples was the United States, Italy and Spain.

Trimming pared 2 bases from V and 4 bases from J, leaving 7 bases between. This CDR3 has 13 amino acids. Looked up from germline, CDR1 is MNHNY and CDR2 is SVGAGI (reference sequence). Generated by immunoSEQ multiplex PCR, the TCRdb table keeps only in-frame clones and is missing some. This table has some 300,000 clones, 86% appearing once. The clonotype originates from a woman between 65 and 79 years old with COVID-19, enrolled during active disease. Sequencing was done on a sample of peripheral blood. The chain joins TRBV6-6 to TRBJ2-3, with D perhaps TRBD2 (5 bases). CDR3 protein: CASSYVRADTQYF. CDR3 in DNA: TGTGCCAGCAGTTACGTGCGGGCAGATACGCAGTATTTT.